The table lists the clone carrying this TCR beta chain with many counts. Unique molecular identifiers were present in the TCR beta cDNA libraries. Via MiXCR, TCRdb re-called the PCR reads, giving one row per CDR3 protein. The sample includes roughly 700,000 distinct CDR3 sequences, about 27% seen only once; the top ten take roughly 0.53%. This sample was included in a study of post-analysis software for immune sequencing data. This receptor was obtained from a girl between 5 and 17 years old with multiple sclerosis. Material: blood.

The CDR3 DNA is TGTGCCAGCAGCTTAGGGTTCGGGGAAACCTACGAGCAGTACTTC. This sequence encodes CASSLGFGETYEQYF. V usage is TRBV7-8 and J usage is TRBJ2-7; maybe TRBD2 (5 bases). Trimming pared 1 base from V and 2 bases from J, leaving 12 bases between. The CDR3 extends over 15 amino acids. Looked up from germline, CDR1 is SGHVS and CDR2 is FQNEAQ.